This entry lists 23 T cell receptor beta chains sequenced from one sample in a study of cytomegalovirus exposure and HLA in healthy donors. Primers for the PCR totalled 60 Vbeta and 13 Jbeta. TCRdb keeps only in-frame clones here, not all; method: immunoSEQ multiplex PCR. The data hold about 160,000 clones, with around 69% observed a single time. The sequencing input was PBMCs. The receptors were gathered from a woman aged 25 to 39 in good health and CMV-seronegative.

V is TRBV5-4 and J is TRBJ2-7; 8 bases are a match to TRBD2. CDR1 is SGHNT and CDR2 is YYREEE in the germline V gene (reference sequence). Losses at the gene ends were 2 bases for V and 0 bases for J; bases not matched to a gene: 4. The CDR3 contains 15 residues. CDR3 nucleotides: TGTGCCAGCAGCTTTGGGAGCGGGAGCTCCTACGAGCAGTACTTC. It specifies CASSFGSGSSYEQYF.

This chain joins TRBV4-1 and TRBJ2-7, with D possibly matching TRBD2 (6 bases). Germline CDR1 and CDR2: MGHRA and YSYEKL. Deletions cut 8 bases from V and 4 bases from J, with 15 bases between. CDR3 length: 13 residues. The CDR3 DNA is TGCGCCAGCTCCCTGGAGGGAAGATACGAGCAGTACTTC. As protein: CASSLEGRYEQYF.

This clone showed up just a few times. J is TRBJ2-1 and V is TRBV7-3, with D tentatively TRBD2 (6 bases). The V and J ends lost 5 bases and 4 bases respectively, with 18 bases between them. The length of the CDR3 is 16 residues. Germline lookup yields CDR1 SGHTA and CDR2 FQGTGA. DNA for the CDR3: TGTGCCAGCAGCCCTCGGTCGGGAGCGGGTTACAATGAGCAGTTCTTC. Its translation: CASSPRSGAGYNEQFF.

The chain is built from TRBV15 and TRBJ2-3; 14 bases match TRBD2. The CDR3 runs 16 residues. The V gene's germline CDR1 is LNHNV and CDR2 YYDKDF (reference sequence). Unmatched junction bases numbered 4, after V lost 6 bases and J lost 2 bases. CDR3: CATRTSGRVPTDTQYF. The CDR3 coding sequence is TGTGCCACCAGGACTAGCGGGAGGGTCCCCACAGATACGCAGTATTTT. The complete variable domain, with remaining parts taken from reference TRBV15 and TRBJ2-3, reads DAMVIQNPRYQVTQFGKPVTLSCSQTLNHNVMYWYQQKSSQAPKLLFHYYDKDFNNEADTPDNFQSRRPNTSFCFLDIRSPGLGDTAMYLCATRTSGRVPTDTQYFGPGTRLTVL.

This clone was detected only once. The CDR3 loop is CASSARTARSNQPQHF. The CDR3 DNA reads as TGTGCCAGCAGCGCTCGGACTGCTAGATCTAATCAGCCCCAGCATTTT. The chain joins TRBV7-2 to TRBJ1-5; D unclear. The CDR3 totals 16 residues. Trimming left V 5 bases short and J 4 bases short, with 18 bases between. CDR1 is SGHTA and CDR2 is FQGNSA in the germline V gene.

V is TRBV5-4 and J is TRBJ2-7; D perhaps matches TRBD1 (5 bases). Germline CDR1 and CDR2: SGHNT and YYREEE (reference sequence). With 2 bases removed from V and 3 bases from J, the gap between germline ends came to 12 bases. There are 14 residues in the CDR3. CDR3 sequence reads: CASSLQVGYYEQYF. The CDR3 nucleotides are TGTGCCAGCAGCTTACAGGTTGGATACTACGAGCAGTACTTC.

The rearrangement links TRBV5-4 to TRBJ2-5; tentatively, D is TRBD2 (5 bases). Looked up from germline, CDR1 is SGHNT and CDR2 is YYREEE (reference sequence). This CDR3 spans 13 amino acids. Trimming removed 4 bases at V and 6 bases at J, with 13 bases between. The CDR3 reads CASSPRTEKTQYF. DNA of the CDR3: TGTGCCAGCAGCCCAAGGACTGAGAAGACCCAGTACTTC. Supplemented by reference TRBV5-4 and TRBJ2-5, the full variable domain reads ETGVTQSPTHLIKTRGQQVTLRCSSQSGHNTVSWYQQALGQGPQFIFQYYREEENGRGNFPPRFSGLQFPNYSSELNVNALELDDSALYLCASSPRTEKTQYFGPGTRLLVL.

The J gene is TRBJ1-1, the V gene TRBV5-1; TRBD1 might be the D (6 bases). V shed 3 bases and J shed 4 bases, with 10 bases lying between them. The CDR3 has 13 amino acids. Germline CDR1 SGHRS, CDR2 YFSETQ. The DNA for the CDR3 is TGCGCCAGCAGCTGGGGGGGGCGCACTGAAGCTTTCTTT. The encoded protein is CASSWGGRTEAFF.

This clone was found once. The chain employs TRBV4-1 and TRBJ1-1; 8 nucleotides agree with TRBD1. Germline V gene sequence: CDR1 MGHRA, CDR2 YSYEKL. V was clipped by 0 bases and J by 4 bases; unmatched bases: 7. This CDR3 region has 16 residues. CDR3 residues: CASSQENRGGITEAFF. CDR3 DNA: TGCGCCAGCAGCCAAGAGAACAGGGGGGGGATCACTGAAGCTTTCTTT.

This chain connects TRBV13 to TRBJ2-2; 8 bases fit TRBD1. With 5 bases clipped from V and 7 bases from J, the junction kept 9 bases outside the gene matches. The CDR3 covers 15 residues. Germline V gene lookup returns CDR1 PRHDT and CDR2 FYEKMQ (reference sequence). The CDR3 DNA reads TGTGCCAGCAGCCTTGGTCGGACAGGGAACGGGGAGCTGTTTTTT. It specifies CASSLGRTGNGELFF.

V gene TRBV5-1 combines with J gene TRBJ2-5; perhaps TRBD1 as D (6 bases). The CDR3 is 14 residues long. Germline CDR1 and CDR2: SGHRS and YFSETQ. Trimming removed 5 bases from V and 2 bases from J, with 13 bases in between. The CDR3 DNA follows: TGCGCCAGCAGAGGACAGATTTTACAAGAGACCCAGTACTTC. It yields the protein CASRGQILQETQYF. The full variable domain, with the rest looked up from reference TRBV5-1 and TRBJ2-5, is KAGVTQTPRYLIKTRGQQVTLSCSPISGHRSVSWYQQTPGQGLQFLFEYFSETQRNKGNFPGRFSGRQFSNSRSEMNVSTLELGDSALYLCASRGQILQETQYFGPGTRLLVL.

This clone was counted a few times. CDR3 amino acids: CASSLLNTDEKLFF. CDR3 DNA sequence: TGTGCCAGCAGCTTATTAAATACGGATGAAAAACTGTTTTTT. The V and J genes are TRBV7-9 and TRBJ1-4, with D unclear. Germline lookup yields CDR1 SEHNR and CDR2 FQNEAQ (reference sequence). The V end was cut by 2 bases, the J end by 6 bases, with 10 bases between. The CDR3 is 14 amino acids.

The chain uses TRBV2 and TRBJ1-4, with D possibly TRBD1 on 6 matching bases. This CDR3 contains 14 residues. From germline, CDR1 is SNHLY and CDR2 FYNNEI. Between the trimmed V and J ends, which lost 5 bases and 4 bases, there was a span of 11 bases. The CDR3 loop is CASSLQGFNEKLFF. The CDR3 nucleotides are TGTGCCAGCAGTTTACAGGGATTTAATGAAAAACTGTTTTTT.

The chain is built from TRBV7-3 and TRBJ1-1, with D tentatively TRBD1 (6 bases). CDR1 SGHTA and CDR2 FQGTGA come from the germline V gene. This CDR3 has 15 amino acids. Trimming removed 0 bases at V and 0 bases at J, with 8 bases between. The CDR3 bases are TGTGCCAGCAGCTTAACGGGGGCCATGAACACTGAAGCTTTCTTT. Protein product: CASSLTGAMNTEAFF.

This chain connects TRBV4-3 to TRBJ2-3; 10 bases are shared with TRBD2. V was pared by 2 bases and J by 2 bases, with 7 bases of the junction left unmatched. The CDR3 covers 17 residues. Germline assignment: CDR1 LGHNA and CDR2 YSLEER. Here the CDR3 DNA reads TGCGCCAGCAGCCAAATCGTTAGCGGGGGGAACACAGATACGCAGTATTTT. This sequence encodes CASSQIVSGGNTDTQYF.

The V and J genes are TRBV2 and TRBJ1-1; D perhaps matches TRBD1 (5 bases). Germline V lookup: CDR1 SNHLY, CDR2 FYNNEI. V shed 0 bases and J shed 3 bases, with 11 bases lying between them. The CDR3 runs to 15 residues. The CDR3 DNA is TGTGCCAGCAGTGAAGCCATGGGGGGTGACACTGAAGCTTTCTTT. The encoded protein is CASSEAMGGDTEAFF.

V usage is TRBV11-2 and J usage is TRBJ1-1; 10 nucleotides agree with TRBD1. V lost 5 bases to trimming and J lost 4 bases; unmatched junction nucleotides: 7. Per the germline V gene, CDR1 is SGHAT and CDR2 is FQNNGV. CDR3 length equals 15 residues. CDR3 loop: CASSPLTGGATEAFF. The CDR3 DNA follows: TGTGCCAGCAGCCCCCTGACAGGGGGCGCCACTGAAGCTTTCTTT.

The chain carries TRBV28 and TRBJ1-5; no reliable D call. Trimming removed 8 bases at V and 3 bases at J, with 14 bases between. This CDR3 region has 14 residues. Germline V gene data show CDR1 as MDHEN and CDR2 as SYDVKM. The CDR3 protein is CASQFGQINQPQHF. CDR3 coding DNA: TGTGCCAGCCAGTTTGGCCAGATCAATCAGCCCCAGCATTTT.

This clone was detected once. The chain couples TRBV6-4 to TRBJ2-1, with 10 bases identical to TRBD2. This CDR3 contains 15 residues. Germline values: CDR1 MRHNA, CDR2 SNTAGT. V was pared by 6 bases and J by 5 bases, with 7 bases of the junction left unmatched. CDR3 sequence: CASSDPGTSDNEQFF. The CDR3 DNA is TGTGCCAGCAGCGACCCCGGGACTAGCGACAATGAGCAGTTCTTC.

A few counts support this clone. The chain is built from TRBV7-6 and TRBJ2-7; TRBD2 matches 11 bases. V shed 7 bases and J 6 bases; nucleotides not matched to a gene: 11. The CDR3 length is 15 residues. Germline CDR1 reads SGHVS; CDR2 reads FNYEAQ. The DNA of the CDR3 is TGTGCCAGCACCGCCGCGACTAGCGGGAAACCCGAGCAGTACTTC. It specifies CASTAATSGKPEQYF.

V usage is TRBV28 and J usage is TRBJ2-5; tentative D call: TRBD1 (6 bases). The CDR3 consists of 16 residues. Germline V gives CDR1 MDHEN, CDR2 SYDVKM. Trimming cost V 5 bases and J 5 bases, with 21 bases left between them. The CDR3 DNA reads TGTGCCAGCAGTCTCCCGTTAAGGGGGTTAGACGAGACCCAGTACTTC. Protein: CASSLPLRGLDETQYF.

The J gene is TRBJ1-1, the V gene TRBV6-6; perhaps TRBD1 as D (5 bases). Deletions cut 6 bases from V and 1 base from J, with 12 bases between. The CDR3 is made up of 14 amino acids. Germline-derived CDR1 and CDR2 are MNHNY and SVGAGI (reference sequence). CDR3 sequence (DNA): TGTGCCAGCAGAAAGCTCGGACAGAACACTGAAGCTTTCTTT. The encoded protein is CASRKLGQNTEAFF.

The chain couples TRBV18 to TRBJ2-1, with 11 bases fitting TRBD2. The V segment lost 2 bases and the J segment 9 bases; nucleotides outside the gene matches: 6. This CDR3 spans 15 amino acids. The germline gives CDR1 KGHSH, CDR2 LQKENI. DNA for the CDR3: TGTGCCAGCTCACCAACTAGCGGGAGCGTGACTGAGCAGTTCTTC. Protein product: CASSPTSGSVTEQFF.